This T cell receptor (beta chain) was sequenced during a study of T cells in Graves' hyperthyroidism and ophthalmopathy. Each 10 ml fresh peripheral blood draw supplied the PBMCs. Authors of the study amplified TCR beta CDR3 regions from RNA transcripts. The TCR CDR3 was amplified in a first-round RT-PCR using the HTBI primer set. TCRdb reprocessed the multiplex PCR reads with MiXCR, giving one entry per CDR3 protein. The table lists about 380,000 distinct CDR3 sequences, more than 11% of them singletons, with 11% in the top ten. Source material: blood. This receptor was obtained from a woman aged 55-69 years with Graves' hyperthyroidism.

The CDR3 region is CASSQDLTGVKKLFF. The CDR3 bases are TGTGCCAGCAGCCAAGATTTAACAGGGGTGAAAAAACTGTTTTTT. The chain joins TRBV3-1 to TRBJ1-4, with 7 nucleotides matching TRBD1. The CDR3 runs to 15 residues. V lost 0 bases and J lost 9; bases outside the gene matches: 7. CDR1 and CDR2 from the germline V gene are LGHDT and YNNKEL (reference sequence).